This is a list of T cell receptor beta chains from one sample in a study of blood T cell repertoires in COVID-19. TCRdb keeps only in-frame clones here, not all; method: immunoSEQ multiplex PCR. Among under 250,000 clones listed, over 75% were seen once. Sample: PBMCs or T cells enriched from blood (not recorded which). The receptors were gathered from a young woman in a cohort exposed to, infected with or recovered from COVID-19 (not recorded which). The CDR3 runs from the conserved cysteine through the conserved F or W. Each record gives: V gene, D gene, clone size, J gene, CDR3 protein, CDR3 DNA. A D gene is named only where the DNA matches it firmly. The size field is filled for only some rows; it gives once, few, many or a size class.

TRBV5-1,.,.,TRBJ1-1,CASRAQGMNTEAFF,TGCGCCAGCAGGGCCCAGGGGATGAACACTGAAGCTTTCTTT
TRBV5-6,.,.,TRBJ1-2,CASSLGVGAGYGYTF,TGTGCCAGCAGCTTGGGAGTGGGGGCCGGCTATGGCTACACCTTC
TRBV30,TRBD1,.,TRBJ1-3,CAWNPGQNTIYF,TGTGCCTGGAACCCGGGACAGAACACCATATATTTT
TRBV4-2,TRBD2,.,TRBJ2-7,CASSQEVSGGYEQYF,TGTGCCAGCAGCCAAGAAGTTAGCGGGGGCTACGAGCAGTACTTC
TRBV5-1,.,.,TRBJ2-7,CASSLATGTNTYEQYF,TGCGCCAGCAGCTTGGCGACCGGGACAAATACCTACGAGCAGTACTTC
TRBV28,.,.,TRBJ1-4,CASSLNQFNEKLFF,TGTGCCAGCAGTTTAAACCAGTTTAATGAAAAACTGTTTTTT
TRBV28,.,.,TRBJ1-2,CASSAPDGYGGYTF,TGTGCCAGCAGCGCCCCCGACGGGTATGGAGGCTACACCTTC
TRBV2,.,.,TRBJ2-7,CASRVSGYEQYF,TGTGCCAGCAGGGTTAGCGGCTACGAGCAGTACTTC
TRBV5-1,.,few,TRBJ2-7,CASSSQGSSGDEQYF,TGCGCCAGCAGCTCACAAGGATCCTCCGGGGACGAGCAGTACTTC
TRBV13,.,.,TRBJ1-4,CASSLAPTGKEKLFF,TGTGCCAGCAGCTTAGCCCCCACCGGGAAAGAAAAACTGTTTTTT
TRBV28,TRBD2,.,TRBJ2-2,CASSPTSGPRGGELFF,TGTGCCAGCAGCCCCACTAGCGGGCCGCGGGGGGGGGAGCTGTTTTTT
TRBV19,TRBD1,.,TRBJ1-5,CASSRIKPGQGASSNQPQHF,TGTGCCAGTAGTCGTATTAAGCCGGGACAGGGGGCGAGTAGCAATCAGCCCCAGCATTTT
TRBV5-1,.,.,TRBJ2-1,CASSGPGGGNEQFF,TGCGCCAGCAGCGGGCCGGGGGGCGGGAATGAGCAGTTCTTC
TRBV7-3,TRBD2,.,TRBJ2-3,CASSLSSGRGTQYF,TGTGCCAGCAGCTTAAGTAGCGGGAGAGGTACGCAGTATTTT
TRBV19,TRBD2,.,TRBJ2-1,CASSMTSGGNNEQFF,TGTGCCAGTAGTATGACTAGCGGGGGGAACAATGAGCAGTTCTTC
TRBV5-1,TRBD1,.,TRBJ2-5,CASSLTGTGETQYF,TGCGCCAGCAGCCTGACAGGGACGGGAGAGACCCAGTACTTC
TRBV14,TRBD1,few,TRBJ1-2,CASSQDLWARTGDLFGYTF,TGTGCCAGCAGCCAAGATCTATGGGCGAGGACAGGGGATTTATTTGGCTACACCTTC
TRBV6-5,TRBD1,once,TRBJ2-7,CASSWGQRIYEQYF,TGTGCCAGCAGTTGGGGACAGAGGATTTACGAGCAGTACTTC
TRBV7-2,.,.,TRBJ2-3,CASSPQSTDTQYF,TGTGCCAGCAGCCCACAGAGCACAGATACGCAGTATTTT
TRBV7-9,TRBD1,.,TRBJ1-3,CASSFTGEGNTIYF,TGTGCCAGCAGCTTCACAGGGGAAGGAAACACCATATATTTT
TRBV12-3/TRBV12-4,.,.,TRBJ2-7,CASTRLGYEQYF,TGTGCCAGCACCCGACTTGGGTACGAGCAGTACTTC
TRBV9,.,.,TRBJ1-6,CASSGGTDGNSPLHF,TGTGCCAGCAGCGGCGGGACTGACGGTAATTCACCCCTCCACTTT
TRBV7-3,TRBD1,.,TRBJ2-2,CASSPIGGGTGELFF,TGTGCCAGCAGCCCTATAGGGGGCGGCACCGGGGAGCTGTTTTTT
TRBV28,TRBD2,.,TRBJ2-5,CASSYGLAGGSFQETQYF,TGTGCCAGCAGCTACGGACTAGCGGGGGGGAGTTTCCAAGAGACCCAGTACTTC
TRBV29-1,.,.,TRBJ2-1,CSVEDRGNEQFF,TGCAGCGTTGAAGATCGGGGGAATGAGCAGTTCTTC
TRBV29-1,.,.,TRBJ1-1,CSVEDLAAEAFF,TGCAGCGTTGAAGATCTGGCGGCTGAAGCTTTCTTT
TRBV11-3,TRBD2,.,TRBJ2-1,CASSLEGSGGNEQFF,TGTGCCAGCAGCTTAGAGGGTAGCGGGGGCAATGAGCAGTTCTTC
TRBV7-2,TRBD1,.,TRBJ1-2,CASSLAGGTGFGYTF,TGTGCCAGCAGCTTAGCGGGCGGGACAGGGTTTGGCTACACCTTC
TRBV11-2,.,.,TRBJ2-7,CASSLVSTGNEQYF,TGTGCCAGCAGCTTAGTCTCCACAGGGAACGAGCAGTACTTC
TRBV29-1,.,.,TRBJ1-2,CSVEDLAGINYGYTF,TGCAGCGTTGAAGATTTAGCAGGGATCAACTATGGCTACACCTTC
TRBV6-5,.,.,TRBJ2-7,CASSSDSFSYEQYF,TGTGCCAGCAGCTCTGACTCCTTCTCCTACGAGCAGTACTTC
TRBV7-2,TRBD1,.,TRBJ1-2,CASSSRQGSGGYTF,TGTGCCAGCAGCTCGAGACAGGGATCAGGAGGCTACACCTTC
TRBV6-6,TRBD1,.,TRBJ1-5,CASGQDRDGVQPQHF,TGTGCCAGCGGTCAGGACAGGGATGGGGTTCAGCCCCAGCATTTT
TRBV19,.,.,TRBJ2-1,CASSIAGAYNEQFF,TGTGCCAGTAGTATAGCGGGAGCCTACAATGAGCAGTTCTTC
TRBV4-2,.,.,TRBJ1-1,CASSQDEGTEAFF,TGTGCCAGCAGCCAAGATGAGGGCACTGAAGCTTTCTTT
TRBV5-4,TRBD2,.,TRBJ2-1,CASSLGTSWDEQFF,TGTGCCAGCAGCTTGGGGACTAGCTGGGATGAGCAGTTCTTC
TRBV4-2,TRBD2,.,TRBJ2-2,CASSQDGAGGPGTGELFF,TGTGCCAGCAGCCAAGATGGAGCGGGAGGGCCGGGCACCGGGGAGCTGTTTTTT
TRBV7-3,TRBD1,.,TRBJ1-1,CASRTTGGDPNTEAFF,TGTGCCAGCAGAACGACAGGGGGCGACCCGAACACTGAAGCTTTCTTT
TRBV10-1,.,.,TRBJ1-6,CASSQWTDSPLHF,TGCGCCAGCAGTCAATGGACAGATTCACCCCTCCACTTT
TRBV6-5,.,.,TRBJ1-6,CASLQSSYNSPLHF,TGTGCCAGCCTACAGAGCTCCTATAATTCACCCCTCCACTTT
TRBV28,.,.,TRBJ1-1,CASSLQGTNTEAFF,TGTGCCAGCAGTTTGCAGGGAACGAACACTGAAGCTTTCTTT
TRBV7-8,.,.,TRBJ1-3,CASSPRRIPSGNTIYF,TGTGCCAGCAGCCCTAGACGGATACCCTCTGGAAACACCATATATTTT
TRBV7-9,TRBD2,.,TRBJ2-3,CASSLVSGRADTQYF,TGTGCCAGCAGCTTAGTGTCCGGGAGGGCAGATACGCAGTATTTT
TRBV5-1,.,.,TRBJ1-1,CASSWTIGAPEAFF,TGCGCCAGCAGCTGGACGATTGGGGCTCCGGAAGCTTTCTTT
TRBV12-3/TRBV12-4,.,.,TRBJ1-5,CASSLGASQPQHF,TGTGCCAGCAGTCTAGGCGCGAGTCAGCCCCAGCATTTT
TRBV3-1/TRBV3-2,TRBD1,few,TRBJ1-1,CASSGRTGDTEAFF,TGTGCCAGCTCCGGGAGGACAGGGGACACTGAAGCTTTCTTT
TRBV2,TRBD1,.,TRBJ1-2,CASRDLRGNGYTF,TGTGCCAGCCGGGACCTCAGGGGGAATGGCTACACCTTC
TRBV2,.,.,TRBJ1-5,CASKGQSNQPQHF,TGTGCCAGCAAAGGACAGAGCAATCAGCCCCAGCATTTT
TRBV4-1,TRBD2,.,TRBJ2-7,CASSQRGLAGGRGSEQYF,TGCGCCAGCAGCCAACGGGGACTAGCGGGGGGTCGGGGAAGCGAGCAGTACTTC
TRBV3-1/TRBV3-2,.,.,TRBJ1-6,CASSQVRNSPLHF,TGTGCCAGCAGCCAAGTACGGAATTCACCCCTCCACTTT